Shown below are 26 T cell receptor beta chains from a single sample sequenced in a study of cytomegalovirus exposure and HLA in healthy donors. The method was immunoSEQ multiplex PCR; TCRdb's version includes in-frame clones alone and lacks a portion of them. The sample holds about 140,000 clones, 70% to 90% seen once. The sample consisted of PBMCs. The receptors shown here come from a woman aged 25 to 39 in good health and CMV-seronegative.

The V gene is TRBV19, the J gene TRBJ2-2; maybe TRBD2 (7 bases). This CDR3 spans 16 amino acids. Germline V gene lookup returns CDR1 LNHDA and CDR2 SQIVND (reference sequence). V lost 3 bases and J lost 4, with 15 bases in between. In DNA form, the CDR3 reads TGTGCCAGTAGTATTAGGGGGGGGTCGGGCACCGGGGAGCTGTTTTTT. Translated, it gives CASSIRGGSGTGELFF.

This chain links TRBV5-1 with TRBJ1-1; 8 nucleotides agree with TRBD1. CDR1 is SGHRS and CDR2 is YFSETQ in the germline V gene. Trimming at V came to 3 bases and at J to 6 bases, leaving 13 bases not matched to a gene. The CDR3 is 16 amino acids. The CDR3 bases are TGCGCCAGCAGCTATACTTTAGGACAGGGTAGTGCTGAAGCTTTCTTT. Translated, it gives CASSYTLGQGSAEAFF.

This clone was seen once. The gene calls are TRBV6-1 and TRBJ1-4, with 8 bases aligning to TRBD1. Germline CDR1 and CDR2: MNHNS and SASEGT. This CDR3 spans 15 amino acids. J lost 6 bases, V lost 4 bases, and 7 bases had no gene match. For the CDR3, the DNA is TGTGCCAGCAGTGTGAGACAGGGGAGGGATGAAAAACTGTTTTTT. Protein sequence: CASSVRQGRDEKLFF.

The CDR3, as DNA: TGCAGCGCGACAGGGATACAAGAGACCCAGTACTTC. Translating gives CSATGIQETQYF. The genes are TRBV29-1 and TRBJ2-5; 7 bases agree with TRBD1. V gave up 7 bases and J gave up 2 bases; unmatched junction bases: 4. Germline values: CDR1 SQVTM, CDR2 ANQGSEA. The CDR3 contains 12 residues.

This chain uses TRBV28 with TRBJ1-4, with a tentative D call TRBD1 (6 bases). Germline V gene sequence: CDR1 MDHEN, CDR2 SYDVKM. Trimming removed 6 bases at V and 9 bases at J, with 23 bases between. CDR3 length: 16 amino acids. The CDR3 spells CASRSTGTNLFQKLFF. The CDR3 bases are TGTGCCAGCAGGTCGACAGGTACAAACCTATTTCAAAAACTGTTTTTT.

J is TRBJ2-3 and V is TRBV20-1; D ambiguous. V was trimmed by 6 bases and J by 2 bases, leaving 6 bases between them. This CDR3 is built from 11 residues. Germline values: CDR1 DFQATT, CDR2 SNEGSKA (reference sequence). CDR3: CSAWPTDTQYF. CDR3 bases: TGCAGTGCCTGGCCCACAGATACGCAGTATTTT.

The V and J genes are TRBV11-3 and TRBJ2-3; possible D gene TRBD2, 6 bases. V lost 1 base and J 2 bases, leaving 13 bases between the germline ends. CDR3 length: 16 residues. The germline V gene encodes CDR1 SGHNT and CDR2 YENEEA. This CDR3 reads CASSLGLAEITDTQYF. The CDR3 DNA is TGTGCCAGCAGCTTAGGTTTAGCGGAGATCACAGATACGCAGTATTTT.

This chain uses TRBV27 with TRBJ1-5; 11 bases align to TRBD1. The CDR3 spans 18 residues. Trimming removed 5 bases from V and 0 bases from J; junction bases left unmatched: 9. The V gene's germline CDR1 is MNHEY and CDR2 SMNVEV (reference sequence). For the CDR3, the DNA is TGTGCCAGCAGTCCACGGACAGGGGGCGGATATAGCAATCAGCCCCAGCATTTT. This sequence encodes CASSPRTGGGYSNQPQHF.

CDR3 in DNA: TGCAGCGCTGAGGAGGGATACGGTGAAAAACTGTTTTTT. Protein sequence: CSAEEGYGEKLFF. The gene calls are TRBV29-1 and TRBJ1-4; D unclear. V lost 7 bases and J 7 bases, leaving 16 bases between the germline ends. Germline V CDR1 and CDR2: SQVTM, ANQGSEA. CDR3 length equals 13 residues.

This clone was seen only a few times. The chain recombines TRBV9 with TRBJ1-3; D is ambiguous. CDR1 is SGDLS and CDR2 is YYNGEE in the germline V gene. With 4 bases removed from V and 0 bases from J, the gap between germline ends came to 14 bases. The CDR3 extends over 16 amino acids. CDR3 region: CASSNRVSSSGNTIYF. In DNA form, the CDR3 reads TGTGCCAGCAGCAACCGGGTCTCTTCCTCTGGAAACACCATATATTTT. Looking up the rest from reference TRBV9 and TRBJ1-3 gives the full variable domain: DSGVTQTPKHLITATGQRVTLRCSPRSGDLSVYWYQQSLDQGLQFLIQYYNGEERAKGNILERFSAQQFPDLHSELNLSSLELGDSALYFCASSNRVSSSGNTIYFGEGSWLTVV.

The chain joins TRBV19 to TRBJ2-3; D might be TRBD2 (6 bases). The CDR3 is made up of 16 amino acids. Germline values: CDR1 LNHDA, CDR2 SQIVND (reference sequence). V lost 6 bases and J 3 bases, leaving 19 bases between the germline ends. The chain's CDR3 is CASSPRDLRQTDTQYF. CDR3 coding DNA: TGTGCCAGTAGCCCACGGGACTTACGACAGACAGATACGCAGTATTTT.

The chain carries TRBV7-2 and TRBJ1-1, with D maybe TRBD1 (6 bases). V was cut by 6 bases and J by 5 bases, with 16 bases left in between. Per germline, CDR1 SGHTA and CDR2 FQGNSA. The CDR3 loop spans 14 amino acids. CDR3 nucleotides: TGTGCCAGCAGACCGCCAGGGGTATGGACTGAAGCTTTCTTT. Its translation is CASRPPGVWTEAFF.

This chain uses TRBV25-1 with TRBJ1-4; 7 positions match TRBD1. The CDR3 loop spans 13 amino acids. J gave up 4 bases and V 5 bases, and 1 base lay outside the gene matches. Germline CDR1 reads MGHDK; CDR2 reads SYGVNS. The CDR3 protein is CASSWDSNEKLFF. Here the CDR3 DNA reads TGTGCCAGCAGTTGGGACAGTAATGAAAAACTGTTTTTT.

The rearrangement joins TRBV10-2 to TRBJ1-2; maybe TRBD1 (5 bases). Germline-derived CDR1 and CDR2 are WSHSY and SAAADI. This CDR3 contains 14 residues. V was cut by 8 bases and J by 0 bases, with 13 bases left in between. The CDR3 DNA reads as TGCGCCAGCTGGGGACTGACAGCTAACTATGGCTACACCTTC. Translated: CASWGLTANYGYTF.

CDR3 protein: CASSEGQGLFF. Here the CDR3 DNA reads TGTGCCAGCAGTGAAGGACAGGGTCTGTTTTTT. This chain joins TRBV2 and TRBJ1-4; 7 bases line up with TRBD1. V lost 1 base, J lost 14 bases, and 1 base stayed unmatched. CDR1 and CDR2 from the germline V gene are SNHLY and FYNNEI. The CDR3 sequence is 11 residues long.

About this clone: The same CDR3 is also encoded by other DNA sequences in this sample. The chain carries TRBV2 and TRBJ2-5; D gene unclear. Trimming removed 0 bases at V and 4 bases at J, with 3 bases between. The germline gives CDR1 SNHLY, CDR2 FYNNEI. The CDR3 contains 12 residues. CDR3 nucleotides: TGTGCCAGCAGTGAAGCTCGAGAGACCCAGTACTTC. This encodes CASSEARETQYF.

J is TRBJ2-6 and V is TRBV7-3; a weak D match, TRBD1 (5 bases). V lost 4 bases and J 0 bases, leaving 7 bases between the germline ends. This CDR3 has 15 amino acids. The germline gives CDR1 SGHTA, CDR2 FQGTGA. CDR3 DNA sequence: TGTGCCAGCAGCTCGACAGTCTCTGGGGCCAACGTCCTGACTTTC. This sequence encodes CASSSTVSGANVLTF.

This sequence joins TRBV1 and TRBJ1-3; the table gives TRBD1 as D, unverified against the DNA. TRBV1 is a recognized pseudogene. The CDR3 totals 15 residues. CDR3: CTSVFGQHVENTIYF. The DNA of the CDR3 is TGCACCAGCGTTTTTGGGCAGCATGTCGAAAACACCATATATTTT.

CDR3 nucleotides: TGCGCCAGCAGGGCCACCCTCCAAACATACGAGCAGTACTTC. It encodes CASRATLQTYEQYF. J is TRBJ2-7 and V is TRBV5-1; D gene uncertain. The CDR3 has 14 amino acids. The germline V gene encodes CDR1 SGHRS and CDR2 YFSETQ. The V and J ends lost 5 bases and 4 bases respectively, with 16 bases between them.

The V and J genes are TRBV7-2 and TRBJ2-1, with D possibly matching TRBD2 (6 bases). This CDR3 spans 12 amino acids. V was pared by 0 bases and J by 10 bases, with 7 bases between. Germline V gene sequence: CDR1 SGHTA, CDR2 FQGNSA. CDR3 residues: CASSLAAGEQFF. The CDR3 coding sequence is TGTGCCAGCAGCTTAGCGGCGGGAGAGCAGTTCTTC.

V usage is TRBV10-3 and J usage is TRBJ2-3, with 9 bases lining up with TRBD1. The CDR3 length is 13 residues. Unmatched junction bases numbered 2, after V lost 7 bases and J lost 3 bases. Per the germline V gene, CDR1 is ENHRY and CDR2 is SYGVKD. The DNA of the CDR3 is TGTGCCATCAACGGACAGGGGACAGATACGCAGTATTTT. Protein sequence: CAINGQGTDTQYF.

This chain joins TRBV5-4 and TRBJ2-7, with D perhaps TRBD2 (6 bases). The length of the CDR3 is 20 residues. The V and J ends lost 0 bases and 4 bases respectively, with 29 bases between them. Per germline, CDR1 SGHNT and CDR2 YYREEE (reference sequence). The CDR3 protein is CASSLESRDSGRPSGYEQYF. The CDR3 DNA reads TGTGCCAGCAGCTTGGAATCCCGTGACAGCGGGCGCCCCTCGGGATACGAGCAGTACTTC.

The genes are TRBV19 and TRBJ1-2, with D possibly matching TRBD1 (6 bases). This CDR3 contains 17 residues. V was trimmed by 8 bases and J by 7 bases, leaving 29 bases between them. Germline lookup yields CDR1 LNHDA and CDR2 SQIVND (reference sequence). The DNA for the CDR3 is TGTGCCAGTCGTGAAAGGGGTGGGGACATCTTAACCAGTGGCTACACCTTC. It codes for CASRERGGDILTSGYTF.

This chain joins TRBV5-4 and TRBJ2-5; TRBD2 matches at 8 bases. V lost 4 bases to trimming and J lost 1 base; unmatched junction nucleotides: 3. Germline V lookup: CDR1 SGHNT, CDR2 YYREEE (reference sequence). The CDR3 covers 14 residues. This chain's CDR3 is CASSARGVQETQYF. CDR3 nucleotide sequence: TGTGCCAGCAGCGCGCGGGGGGTCCAAGAGACCCAGTACTTC.

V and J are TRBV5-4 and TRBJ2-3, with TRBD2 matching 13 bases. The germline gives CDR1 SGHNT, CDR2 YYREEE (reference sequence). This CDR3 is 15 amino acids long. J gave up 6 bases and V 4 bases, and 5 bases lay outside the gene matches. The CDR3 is CASSLGLAGADTQYF. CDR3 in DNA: TGTGCCAGCAGCCTCGGACTAGCGGGGGCGGATACGCAGTATTTT.

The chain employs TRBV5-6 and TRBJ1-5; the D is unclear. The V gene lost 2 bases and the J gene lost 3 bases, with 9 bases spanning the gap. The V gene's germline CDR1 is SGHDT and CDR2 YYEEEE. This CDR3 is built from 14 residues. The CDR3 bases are TGTGCCAGCAGCTTCGCCGGGGACAATCAGCCCCAGCATTTT. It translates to CASSFAGDNQPQHF.